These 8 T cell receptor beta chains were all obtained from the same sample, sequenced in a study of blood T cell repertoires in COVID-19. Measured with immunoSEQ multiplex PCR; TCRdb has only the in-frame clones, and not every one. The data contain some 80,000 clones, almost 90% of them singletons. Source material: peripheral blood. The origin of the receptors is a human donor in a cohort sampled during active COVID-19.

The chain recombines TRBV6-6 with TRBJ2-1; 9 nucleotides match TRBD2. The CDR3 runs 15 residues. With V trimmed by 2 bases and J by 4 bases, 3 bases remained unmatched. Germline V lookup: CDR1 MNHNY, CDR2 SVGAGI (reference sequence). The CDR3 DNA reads TGTGCCAGCAGTTACAGTAGCGGGAGTTACAATGAGCAGTTCTTC. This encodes CASSYSSGSYNEQFF.

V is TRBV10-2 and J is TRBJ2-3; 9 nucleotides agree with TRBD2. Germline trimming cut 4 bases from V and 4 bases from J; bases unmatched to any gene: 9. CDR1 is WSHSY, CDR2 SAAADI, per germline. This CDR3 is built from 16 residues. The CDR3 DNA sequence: TGCGCCAGCAGTGCTGCGGGGGGGCCAATCGCAGATACGCAGTATTTT. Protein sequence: CASSAAGGPIADTQYF.

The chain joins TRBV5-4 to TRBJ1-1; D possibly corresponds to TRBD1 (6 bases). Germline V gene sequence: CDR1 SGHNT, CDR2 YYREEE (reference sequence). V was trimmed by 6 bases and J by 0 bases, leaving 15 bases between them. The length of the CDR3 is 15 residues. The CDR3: CASTLQGYMNTEAFF. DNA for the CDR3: TGTGCCAGCACCCTACAGGGCTACATGAACACTGAAGCTTTCTTT.

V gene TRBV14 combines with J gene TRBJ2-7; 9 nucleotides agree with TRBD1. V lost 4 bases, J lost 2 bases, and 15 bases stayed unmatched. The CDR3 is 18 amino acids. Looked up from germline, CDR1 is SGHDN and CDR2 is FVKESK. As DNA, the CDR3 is TGTGCCAGCAGCCCTATCTCAGGGTGGGGACAGGGCCCCTACGAGCAGTACTTC. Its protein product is CASSPISGWGQGPYEQYF.

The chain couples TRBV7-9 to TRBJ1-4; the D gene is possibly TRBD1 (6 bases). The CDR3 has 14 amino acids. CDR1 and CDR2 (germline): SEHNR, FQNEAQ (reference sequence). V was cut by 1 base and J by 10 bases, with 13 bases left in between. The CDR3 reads CASSLVGGAAKLFF. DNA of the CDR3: TGTGCCAGCAGCTTAGTGGGGGGGGCGGCAAAACTGTTTTTT.

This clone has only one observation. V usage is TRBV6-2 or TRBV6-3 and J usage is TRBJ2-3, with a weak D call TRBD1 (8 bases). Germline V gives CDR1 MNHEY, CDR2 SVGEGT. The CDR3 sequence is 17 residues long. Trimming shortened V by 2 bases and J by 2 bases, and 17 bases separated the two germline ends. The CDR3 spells CASSYPSTGDYTDTQYF. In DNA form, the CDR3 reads TGTGCCAGCAGTTACCCCTCGACAGGGGACTACACAGATACGCAGTATTTT.

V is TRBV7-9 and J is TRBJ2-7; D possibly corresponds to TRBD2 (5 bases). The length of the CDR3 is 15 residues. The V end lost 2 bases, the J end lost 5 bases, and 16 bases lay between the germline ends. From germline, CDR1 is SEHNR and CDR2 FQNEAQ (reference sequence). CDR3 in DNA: TGTGCCAGCAGCTTAACCCCGGGATTGGGAGACGAGCAGTACTTC. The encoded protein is CASSLTPGLGDEQYF.

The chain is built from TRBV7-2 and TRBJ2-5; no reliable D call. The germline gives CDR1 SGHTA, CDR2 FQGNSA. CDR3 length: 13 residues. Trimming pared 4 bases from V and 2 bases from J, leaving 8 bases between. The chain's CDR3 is CASSYTAQETQYF. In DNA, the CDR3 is TGTGCCAGCAGCTATACAGCACAAGAGACCCAGTACTTC. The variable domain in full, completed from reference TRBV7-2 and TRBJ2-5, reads GAGVSQSPSNKVTEKGKDVELRCDPISGHTALYWYRQSLGQGLEFLIYFQGNSAPDKSGLPSDRFSAERTGGSVSTLTIQRTQQEDSAVYLCASSYTAQETQYFGPGTRLLVL.